These 29 T cell receptor beta chains were all obtained from the same sample, sequenced in a study of T cells in pancreatic ductal adenocarcinoma. Surgery without prior neoadjuvant therapy was the treatment of the selected pancreatic ductal adenocarcinoma patients. Produced via immunoSEQ multiplex PCR; TCRdb's table is partial and in-frame only. Seen here are around 100,000 clones, over 90% observed once, and the top ten hold roughly 3.1%. The sequenced sample consisted of PBMCs. The receptors were gathered from a human donor with pancreatic ductal adenocarcinoma.

DNA for the CDR3: TGTGCCAGCAGCCCGCGAGACAGGGGAATAATCCGCTCTGGGGCCAACGTCCTGACTTTC. Amino acids: CASSPRDRGIIRSGANVLTF. The chain joins TRBV9 to TRBJ2-6; 8 bases line up with TRBD1. The germline CDR1 and CDR2 sequences are SGDLS and YYNGEE. The CDR3 loop spans 20 amino acids. V trimming: 4 bases; J trimming: 0 bases; junction bases outside the gene matches: 15.

The chain combines TRBV7-2 with TRBJ2-5; 13 bases agree with TRBD2. The junction had 7 bases not matched to a gene; V was cut back by 10 bases and J by 5 bases. Germline CDR1 is SGHTA and CDR2 is FQGNSA. The CDR3 has 14 residues. The CDR3: CATETSGGLETQYF. DNA of the CDR3: TGTGCCACCGAGACTAGCGGGGGGCTGGAGACCCAGTACTTC.

This chain uses TRBV27 with TRBJ2-7; the D is unclear. Looked up from germline, CDR1 is MNHEY and CDR2 is SMNVEV (reference sequence). The CDR3 runs to 13 residues. Trimming removed 2 bases at V and 4 bases at J, with 9 bases between. Written as DNA, the CDR3 is TGTGCCAGCAGTTTAATCCGCGGTTACGAGCAGTACTTC. This encodes CASSLIRGYEQYF.

The chain couples TRBV7-2 to TRBJ1-3; D remains ambiguous. This CDR3 region has 15 residues. Germline V CDR1 and CDR2: SGHTA, FQGNSA. Trimming removed 9 bases from V and 4 bases from J, with 19 bases in between. The CDR3 loop reads CASRATDTGGNTIYF. Written as DNA, the CDR3 is TGTGCCAGTCGGGCAACGGATACGGGGGGAAACACCATATATTTT.

V is TRBV18 and J is TRBJ1-1; D unresolved. The CDR3 sequence is 13 residues long. V was shortened by 2 bases and J by 5 bases, with 9 bases between the two germline ends. Looked up from germline, CDR1 is KGHSH and CDR2 is LQKENI. The CDR3 region is CASSPEVETEAFF. For the CDR3, the DNA is TGTGCCAGCTCACCAGAGGTGGAGACTGAAGCTTTCTTT. Full variable domain (outside the CDR3, taken from reference TRBV18 and TRBJ1-1): NAGVMQNPRHLVRRRGQEARLRCSPMKGHSHVYWYRQLPEEGLKFMVYLQKENIIDESGMPKERFSAEFPKEGPSILRIQQVVRGDSAAYFCASSPEVETEAFFGQGTRLTVV.

This chain links TRBV28 with TRBJ2-7, with 7 bases that match TRBD1. V gave up 3 bases and J gave up 1 base; unmatched junction bases: 6. Germline V lookup: CDR1 MDHEN, CDR2 SYDVKM. The CDR3 runs to 15 residues. CDR3 in DNA: TGTGCCAGCAGTTTTACCCAGGGGGTATCCTACGAGCAGTACTTC. Protein: CASSFTQGVSYEQYF.

The V gene is TRBV4-2, the J gene TRBJ2-1; the D is unclear. The CDR3 extends over 15 amino acids. Trimming took off 4 bases at V and 6 bases at J, with 16 bases between the two ends. Germline CDR1 is LGHNA and CDR2 is YNFKEQ. CDR3 sequence (DNA): TGTGCCAGCAGCCCCACCCTTTGGGCGTTCAATGAGCAGTTCTTC. As protein: CASSPTLWAFNEQFF.

J is TRBJ2-3 and V is TRBV10-3, with D perhaps matching TRBD2 (5 bases). V lost 6 bases, J lost 0 bases, and 13 bases lay in between. The germline V gene encodes CDR1 ENHRY and CDR2 SYGVKD. The CDR3 has 15 amino acids. The CDR3 loop reads CAISRGPTSTDTQYF. CDR3 DNA: TGTGCCATCAGCAGAGGGCCCACTAGCACAGATACGCAGTATTTT.

This clone was observed once. The junction and the germline gene differ at one end; a read error may be behind it. The genes are TRBV6-1 and TRBJ2-7; D perhaps matches TRBD1 (7 bases). The CDR3 runs 16 residues. The germline V gene encodes CDR1 MNHNS and CDR2 SASEGT. This CDR3 reads CASSKAGLTGAYEQYF. In nucleotides, the CDR3 is TGTGCCAGCAGTAAAGCGGGCTTAACAGGGGCCTATGAGCAGTACTTC.

The chain links TRBV10-3 to TRBJ1-2; perhaps TRBD1 as D (6 bases). V lost 2 bases, J lost 6 bases, and 13 bases lay in between. CDR1 and CDR2 (germline): ENHRY, SYGVKD. The CDR3 has 14 residues. CDR3 bases: TGTGCCATCAGTGAGACCTCTCAGGGGAATGGCTACACCTTC. This sequence encodes CAISETSQGNGYTF.

This clone was counted a single time. The genes are TRBV4-3 and TRBJ1-2; unclear D gene. This CDR3 contains 14 residues. Germline values: CDR1 LGHNA, CDR2 YSLEER. V was trimmed by 0 bases and J by 0 bases, leaving 5 bases between them. In nucleotides, the CDR3 is TGCGCCAGCAGCCAAGAATTCGCTAACTATGGCTACACCTTC. Translated: CASSQEFANYGYTF.

The chain uses TRBV5-4 and TRBJ2-5; 8 bases map to TRBD2. The CDR3 spans 16 residues. CDR1 is SGHNT and CDR2 is YYREEE in the germline V gene (reference sequence). Losses at the gene ends were 4 bases for V and 0 bases for J; bases not matched to a gene: 8. Here the CDR3 DNA reads TGTGCCAGCAGCGGATTTAGCGGGGAAAACCAAGAGACCCAGTACTTC. Translating gives CASSGFSGENQETQYF.

The gene calls are TRBV5-6 and TRBJ2-7; TRBD1 matches 7 bases. Germline V gene sequence: CDR1 SGHDT, CDR2 YYEEEE. Losses at the gene ends were 4 bases for V and 0 bases for J; bases not matched to a gene: 7. This CDR3 has 15 amino acids. CDR3: CASSLRTGDSYEQYF. CDR3 bases: TGTGCCAGCAGCCTCCGGACAGGCGACTCCTACGAGCAGTACTTC.

The gene calls are TRBV6-1 and TRBJ2-4; D gene uncertain. V shed 2 bases and J shed 3 bases, with 11 bases lying between them. The CDR3 spans 15 residues. CDR1 is MNHNS and CDR2 is SASEGT in the germline V gene. The DNA for the CDR3 is TGTGCCAGCAGTGAAACTCTAGAGGACAAAAACATTCAGTACTTC. Protein: CASSETLEDKNIQYF.

The chain has TRBV2 and TRBJ2-1; D possibly corresponds to TRBD2 (6 bases). The V end was cut by 7 bases, the J end by 10 bases, with 20 bases between. This CDR3 is built from 14 residues. In germline, CDR1 is SNHLY, CDR2 FYNNEI. The CDR3 coding sequence is TGTGCCAGCAACGGGGAGGTAAAGGGAGGCGAGCAGTTCTTC. This codes for CASNGEVKGGEQFF.

The chain carries TRBV7-2 and TRBJ2-1; TRBD2 matches 13 bases. With 2 bases clipped from V and 6 bases from J, the junction kept 7 bases outside the gene matches. The germline CDR1 and CDR2 sequences are SGHTA and FQGNSA. The CDR3 loop spans 17 amino acids. The CDR3 nucleotides read TGTGCCAGCAGCTTACTTGGGACTAGCGGGACCCTCAATGAGCAGTTCTTC. Encoded protein: CASSLLGTSGTLNEQFF.

The chain links TRBV30 to TRBJ1-2; 7 bases map to TRBD1. V dropped 3 bases and J dropped 7; count of bases not matched to a gene: 8. Germline lookup yields CDR1 GTSNPN and CDR2 SVGIG (reference sequence). The CDR3 extends over 13 amino acids. The CDR3 here is CAWRAPGGSGYTF. DNA for the CDR3: TGTGCCTGGAGAGCCCCAGGGGGTAGTGGCTACACCTTC.

The chain joins TRBV7-9 to TRBJ1-1; D remains ambiguous. CDR3 size: 14 residues. Germline V gene sequence: CDR1 SEHNR, CDR2 FQNEAQ (reference sequence). V shed 0 bases and J shed 1 base, with 6 bases lying between them. CDR3 region: CASSLANRNTEAFF. CDR3 DNA sequence: TGTGCCAGCAGCTTAGCAAATCGGAACACTGAAGCTTTCTTT.

The chain links TRBV30 to TRBJ1-1; D gene uncertain. The germline CDR1 and CDR2 sequences are GTSNPN and SVGIG (reference sequence). Trimming took 0 bases from V and 6 from J, leaving 8 bases between them. The CDR3 extends over 12 amino acids. The CDR3 is CAWSVSSAEAFF. The CDR3 nucleotides read TGTGCCTGGAGTGTCTCCAGCGCTGAAGCTTTCTTT.

The CDR3 loop reads CAISGVRGTETQYF. In DNA form, the CDR3 reads TGTGCCATCAGTGGGGTTCGGGGGACGGAGACCCAGTACTTC. J is TRBJ2-5 and V is TRBV10-3; D may be TRBD2 (6 bases). The CDR3 has 14 residues. The V and J ends lost 4 bases and 5 bases respectively, with 14 bases between them. CDR1 and CDR2 (germline): ENHRY, SYGVKD.

V usage is TRBV7-2 and J usage is TRBJ2-2, with D perhaps TRBD2 (6 bases). The CDR3 is made up of 16 amino acids. The germline V gene encodes CDR1 SGHTA and CDR2 FQGNSA. Trimming shortened V by 5 bases and J by 0 bases, and 13 bases separated the two germline ends. This CDR3 is CASSRLSGANTGELFF. The CDR3 nucleotides are TGTGCCAGCAGCCGTCTTAGCGGAGCGAACACCGGGGAGCTGTTTTTT.

This clone appeared a single time. The chain links TRBV4-1 to TRBJ1-3; no firm D call. Between the trimmed V and J ends, which lost 0 bases and 4 bases, there was a span of 10 bases. CDR1 and CDR2 from the germline V gene are MGHRA and YSYEKL. The CDR3 sequence is 15 residues long. The CDR3 reads CASSQDSGFGNTIYF. The CDR3 DNA sequence: TGCGCCAGCAGCCAAGATTCGGGTTTCGGAAACACCATATATTTT.

The chain has TRBV18 and TRBJ2-2; D is ambiguous. Trimming left V 4 bases short and J 7 bases short, with 4 bases between. The CDR3 contains 11 residues. Germline V gene data show CDR1 as KGHSH and CDR2 as LQKENI. The CDR3 bases are TGTGCCAGCTCACATAACGGGGAGCTGTTTTTT. Its translation: CASSHNGELFF.

The chain combines TRBV13 with TRBJ1-2; 7 bases are shared with TRBD1. The CDR3 covers 14 residues. V gave up 5 bases and J gave up 8 bases; unmatched junction bases: 11. From germline, CDR1 is PRHDT and CDR2 FYEKMQ (reference sequence). CDR3: CASSPEQGSRGYTF. The CDR3 DNA is TGTGCCAGCAGCCCAGAACAGGGGTCGCGGGGCTACACCTTC.

The chain uses TRBV9 and TRBJ2-2; TRBD2 matches at 8 bases. Looked up from germline, CDR1 is SGDLS and CDR2 is YYNGEE. Trimming removed 4 bases from V and 4 bases from J; junction bases left unmatched: 12. CDR3 length: 17 amino acids. The CDR3 DNA is TGTGCCAGCAGCCCCCTAGCGGGTTCAGAGATCACCGGGGAGCTGTTTTTT. Translated, it gives CASSPLAGSEITGELFF.

The chain combines TRBV7-2 with TRBJ1-5; D is unresolved. Germline V gene sequence: CDR1 SGHTA, CDR2 FQGNSA. This CDR3 contains 13 residues. V was trimmed by 5 bases and J by 4 bases, leaving 9 bases between them. This chain's CDR3 is CASSRSENQPQHF. In nucleotides, the CDR3 is TGTGCCAGCAGCCGAAGCGAGAATCAGCCCCAGCATTTT. The complete variable domain, with remaining parts taken from reference TRBV7-2 and TRBJ1-5, reads GAGVSQSPSNKVTEKGKDVELRCDPISGHTALYWYRQSLGQGLEFLIYFQGNSAPDKSGLPSDRFSAERTGGSVSTLTIQRTQQEDSAVYLCASSRSENQPQHFGDGTRLSIL.

V gene TRBV15 combines with J gene TRBJ1-5, with D hard to call. The germline CDR1 and CDR2 sequences are LNHNV and YYDKDF (reference sequence). The CDR3 is made up of 13 amino acids. Deletions cut 0 bases from V and 5 bases from J, with 5 bases between. In DNA form, the CDR3 reads TGTGCCACCAGCAGAGATCTTGATCAGCCCCAGCATTTT. It encodes CATSRDLDQPQHF.

The chain links TRBV13 to TRBJ2-7, with 8 bases lining up with TRBD1. Germline CDR1 and CDR2: PRHDT and FYEKMQ (reference sequence). CDR3 length equals 15 residues. V lost 3 bases, J lost 3 bases, and 7 bases stayed unmatched. CDR3 sequence: CASSLRGTGDYEQYF. The DNA for the CDR3 is TGTGCCAGCAGCTTGCGCGGGACAGGCGACTACGAGCAGTACTTC.

The chain links TRBV5-1 to TRBJ1-2, with 7 bases aligning to TRBD1. V was pared by 3 bases and J by 5 bases, with 10 bases of the junction left unmatched. CDR1 is SGHRS, CDR2 YFSETQ, per germline. The CDR3 is made up of 15 amino acids. CDR3: CASSSGTADKYGYTF. For the CDR3, the DNA is TGCGCCAGCAGCTCCGGGACAGCTGACAAGTATGGCTACACCTTC.